This TCR beta chain was identified in a study of blood T cell repertoires in COVID-19. Looking at the study overall: The analysed material was cDNA or gDNA that came from T cells, B-cell-depleted T cells, or PBMCs.

Only in-frame clones appear in the TCRdb table, and some are missing; sequencing was by immunoSEQ multiplex PCR. The table lists approximately 200,000 clones, about 91% of them singletons. The V end was cut by 3 bases, the J end by 8 bases, with 7 bases between. Germline V CDR1 and CDR2: LNHDA, SQIVND (reference sequence). There are 12 residues in the CDR3. What was sequenced was peripheral blood. The clonotype comes from a woman in her 30s with acute or convalescent COVID-19. V is TRBV19 and J is TRBJ2-2; a possible D gene is TRBD1 (6 bases). The CDR3 sequence is CASSIQGGELFF. The CDR3 region has the DNA TGTGCCAGTAGTATCCAGGGGGGGGAGCTGTTTTTT. The whole variable domain, remainder taken from reference TRBV19 and TRBJ2-2, is DGGITQSPKYLFRKEGQNVTLSCEQNLNHDAMYWYRQDPGQGLRLIYYSQIVNDFQKGDIAEGYSVSREKKESFPLTVTSAQKNPTAFYLCASSIQGGELFFGEGSRLTVL.